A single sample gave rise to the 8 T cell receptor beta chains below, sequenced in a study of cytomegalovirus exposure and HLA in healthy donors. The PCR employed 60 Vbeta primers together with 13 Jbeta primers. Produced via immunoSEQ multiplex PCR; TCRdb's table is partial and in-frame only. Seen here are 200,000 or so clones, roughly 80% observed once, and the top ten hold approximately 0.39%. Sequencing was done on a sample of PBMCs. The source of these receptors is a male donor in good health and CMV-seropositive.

CDR3 sequence reads: CASSRIGQEHEQYF. The DNA of the CDR3 is TGTGCCAGCAGCCGGATCGGACAGGAGCACGAGCAGTACTTC. The V and J genes are TRBV7-9 and TRBJ2-7; 7 bases map to TRBD1. There are 14 residues in the CDR3. The germline V gene has CDR1 SEHNR and CDR2 FQNEAQ (reference sequence). The V gene end was trimmed by 5 bases and the J gene end by 5 bases; junction bases not matched to a gene: 9. Combining the CDR3 with reference TRBV7-9 and TRBJ2-7 gives the whole variable domain DTGVSQNPRHKITKRGQNVTFRCDPISEHNRLYWYRQTLGQGPEFLTYFQNEAQLEKSRLLSDRFSAERPKGSFSTLEIQRTEQGDSAMYLCASSRIGQEHEQYFGPGTRLTVT.

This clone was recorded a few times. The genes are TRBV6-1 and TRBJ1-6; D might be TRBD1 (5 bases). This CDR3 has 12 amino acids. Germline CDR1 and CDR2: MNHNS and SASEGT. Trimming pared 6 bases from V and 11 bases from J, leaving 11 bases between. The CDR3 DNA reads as TGTGCCAGCAGCAGGGATTCGCCACCCCTCCACTTT. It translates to CASSRDSPPLHF.

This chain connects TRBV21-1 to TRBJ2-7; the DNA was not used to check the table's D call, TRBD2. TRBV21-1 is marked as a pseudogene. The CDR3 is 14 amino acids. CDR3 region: CASSGDYRSYEQYF. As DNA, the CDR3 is TGTGCCAGCAGCGGGGACTACCGCAGCTACGAGCAGTACTTC.

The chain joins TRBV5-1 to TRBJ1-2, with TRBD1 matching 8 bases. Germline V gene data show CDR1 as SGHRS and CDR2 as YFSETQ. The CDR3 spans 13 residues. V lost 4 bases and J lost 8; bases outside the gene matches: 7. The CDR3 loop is CASSEDRDGGYTF. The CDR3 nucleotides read TGCGCCAGCAGCGAGGACAGGGATGGGGGCTACACCTTC. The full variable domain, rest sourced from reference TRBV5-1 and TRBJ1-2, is KAGVTQTPRYLIKTRGQQVTLSCSPISGHRSVSWYQQTPGQGLQFLFEYFSETQRNKGNFPGRFSGRQFSNSRSEMNVSTLELGDSALYLCASSEDRDGGYTFGSGTRLTVV.

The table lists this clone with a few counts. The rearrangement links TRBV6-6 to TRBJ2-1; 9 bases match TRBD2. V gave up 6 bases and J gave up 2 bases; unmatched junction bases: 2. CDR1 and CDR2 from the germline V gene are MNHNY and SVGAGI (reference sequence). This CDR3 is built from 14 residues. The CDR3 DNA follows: TGTGCCAGCAGAAGCGGGGGGCCCTACAATGAGCAGTTCTTC. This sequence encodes CASRSGGPYNEQFF.

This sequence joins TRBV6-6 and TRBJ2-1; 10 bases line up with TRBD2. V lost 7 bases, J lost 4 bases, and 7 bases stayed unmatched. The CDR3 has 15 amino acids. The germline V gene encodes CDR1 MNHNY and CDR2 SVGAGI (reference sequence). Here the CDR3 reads CASTITSGTYNEQFF. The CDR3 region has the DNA TGTGCCAGCACCATTACTAGCGGGACTTACAATGAGCAGTTCTTC.

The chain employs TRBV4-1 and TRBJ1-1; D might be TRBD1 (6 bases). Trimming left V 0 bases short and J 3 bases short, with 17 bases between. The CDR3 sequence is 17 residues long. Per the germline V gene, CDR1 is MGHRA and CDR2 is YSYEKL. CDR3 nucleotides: TGCGCCAGCAGCCAAGAAAGGGGGACGCGGAAGGACACTGAAGCTTTCTTT. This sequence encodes CASSQERGTRKDTEAFF.

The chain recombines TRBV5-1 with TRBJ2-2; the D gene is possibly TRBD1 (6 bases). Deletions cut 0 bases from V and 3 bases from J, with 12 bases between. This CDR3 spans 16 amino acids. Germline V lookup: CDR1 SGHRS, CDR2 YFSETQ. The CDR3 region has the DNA TGCGCCAGCAGCTTGGGTGACAGGCCCTACACCGGGGAGCTGTTTTTT. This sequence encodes CASSLGDRPYTGELFF.